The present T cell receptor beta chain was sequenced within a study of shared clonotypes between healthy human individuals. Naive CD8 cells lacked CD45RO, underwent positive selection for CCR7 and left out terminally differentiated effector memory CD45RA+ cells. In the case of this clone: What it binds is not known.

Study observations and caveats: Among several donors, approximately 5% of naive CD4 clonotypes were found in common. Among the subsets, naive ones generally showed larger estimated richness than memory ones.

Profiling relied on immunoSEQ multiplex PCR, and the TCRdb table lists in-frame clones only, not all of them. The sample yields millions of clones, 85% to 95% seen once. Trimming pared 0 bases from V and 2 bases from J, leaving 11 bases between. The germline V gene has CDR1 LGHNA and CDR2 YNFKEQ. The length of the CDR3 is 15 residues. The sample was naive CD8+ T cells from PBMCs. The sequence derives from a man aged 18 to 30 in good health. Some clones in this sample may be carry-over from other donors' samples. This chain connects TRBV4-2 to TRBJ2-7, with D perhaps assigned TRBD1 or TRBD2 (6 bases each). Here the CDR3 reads CASSQEPGGPYEQYF. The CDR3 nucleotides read TGTGCCAGCAGCCAAGAGCCCGGGGGCCCCTACGAGCAGTACTTC.